The entry below gives a single T cell receptor beta chain sequence along with its context. Its antigen is not known. The data belong to a study of shared clonotypes between healthy human individuals. The wider study: Three CD4 naive, three CD4 memory, two CD8 naive and one CD8 memory plate were used per donor. Study-wide findings and caveats: Naive subsets typically showed greater estimated richness than memory subsets. The generation probabilities recorded for non-shared clonotypes fell below those of clonotypes shared by all four donors.

Partitioning of CD4+ cells yielded a CD45RA+ naive subset and a CD45RA-negative memory subset. The ends were cut back, 4 bases at V and 5 bases at J, with 15 bases in the middle. Germline V gives CDR1 SGDLS, CDR2 YYNGEE. The CDR3 consists of 14 residues. Sequenced by immunoSEQ multiplex PCR; TCRdb stores in-frame clones only, minus some. The profile covers some 2 million clones, with 85% to 95% appearing a single time and 0.1% to 0.15% taken by the ten largest. The TCR comes from a man between 18 and 35 years old in good health. Sequenced input: naive CD4+ T cells sorted from blood. Noted subset: CD45RA+ positively selected. The chain joins TRBV9 to TRBJ2-5, with no clear D. For the CDR3, the DNA is TGTGCCAGCAGCCCCCCAGGCAGCGCGGAGACCCAGTACTTC. This codes for CASSPPGSAETQYF. The whole variable domain, filled in from reference TRBV9 and TRBJ2-5, reads DSGVTQTPKHLITATGQRVTLRCSPRSGDLSVYWYQQSLDQGLQFLIQYYNGEERAKGNILERFSAQQFPDLHSELNLSSLELGDSALYFCASSPPGSAETQYFGPGTRLLVL.